This T cell receptor (beta chain) comes out of a study of blood T cell repertoires in COVID-19. Study-wide background: Sources were T cells, B-cell-depleted T cells, or PBMCs; the material itself was cDNA or gDNA.

The CDR3 spans 18 residues. V trimming: 4 bases; J trimming: 2 bases; junction bases outside the gene matches: 13. In germline, CDR1 is SGHVS, CDR2 FNYEAQ. Original handling: Using reference gene primer amplification, nucleated cell counts were estimated. Libraries were prepared by immunoSEQ multiplex PCR; TCRdb keeps only in-frame clonotypes and omits some of them. V and J calls and clone size are those listed in that table; D and trimming were worked out from the DNA. This sample has about 70,000 clones, with roughly 80% found just once. The TCR sequence derives from a woman in her fifties or sixties with acute or convalescent COVID-19. Sequenced input: peripheral blood. The V call is TRBV7-6, the J call TRBJ2-5; TRBD2 agrees at 10 bases. CDR3 nucleotide sequence: TGTGCCAGCAGCTCCGGATACCTAGCGGGAGTTGGGCAAGAGACCCAGTACTTC. It yields the protein CASSSGYLAGVGQETQYF.